The following is a TCR beta chain sequence with its context. Profiling relied on immunoSEQ multiplex PCR, and the TCRdb table lists in-frame clones only, not all of them. The sample contains approximately 580,000 clones, around 82% of which appear only once. The record originates from a study of shared T cell receptors in the human thymus. The germline gives CDR1 WSHSY, CDR2 SAAADI. V lost 7 bases, J lost 4 bases, and 19 bases lay in between. The CDR3 is 16 amino acids. This sample was also put to use in a study of human thymus T cells. As that report states: Infants, healthy and Finnish, who were having corrective surgery for congenital heart defects served as donors. The thymus was resected at corrective cardiac surgery. It looked as if thymic and blood repertoires used V and J genes in a biased way. Thymic repertoires of unrelated individuals were reported in related research to overlap highly.

The clonotype comes from a boy under two years old with a congenital heart defect. The sequencing input was thymocytes. This chain connects TRBV10-2 to TRBJ2-2; maybe TRBD1 (6 bases). The CDR3 DNA reads TGCGCCAGCACCTGGGGGCGCCAGTCCGCCACCGGGGAGCTGTTTTTT. Amino acid sequence: CASTWGRQSATGELFF.